Presented here are 5 T cell receptor beta chains from one specimen sequenced in a study of T cell repertoires in cytomegalovirus infection. TCRdb re-called the reads through MiXCR, storing one row per CDR3 protein. Seen here are roughly 760,000 distinct CDR3 sequences, under 40% observed once, and the top ten hold roughly 2.8%. Sequenced sample: PBMCs. Receptors were obtained from a human donor in good health (CMV status not recorded). Some clones in this sample may be carry-over from other donors' samples.

In its sample, this clonotype was seen once. This CDR3 is missing its conserved last phenylalanine or tryptophan, likely due to a read error. The chain links TRBV10-2 to TRBJ2-1; the match to TRBD2 covers 8 bases. Germline CDR1 reads WSHSY; CDR2 reads SAAADI. The V gene end was trimmed by 7 bases and the J gene end by 7 bases; junction bases not matched to a gene: 9. This CDR3 contains 14 residues. DNA for the CDR3: TGCGCCAGCACCTTCACTCCGGGGGGGAATGAGCAGTTCTCC. Encoded protein: CASTFTPGGNEQFS.

This clonotype was observed a handful of times. The chain carries TRBV5-1 and TRBJ1-4; 7 nucleotides line up with TRBD1. The CDR3 spans 16 residues. Germline loops: CDR1 SGHRS, CDR2 YFSETQ. V lost 0 bases and J lost 7; bases outside the gene matches: 9. The DNA of the CDR3 is TGCGCCAGCAGCTTGGGGGGGACAGCCAAACCTGAAAAACTGTTTTTT. Translation: CASSLGGTAKPEKLFF.

The rearrangement joins TRBV28 to TRBJ1-6; no clear D gene. Between the trimmed V and J ends, which lost 7 bases and 7 bases, there was a span of 8 bases. The germline V gene has CDR1 MDHEN and CDR2 SYDVKM. CDR3 length: 12 residues. CDR3 amino acids: CASIDSNSPLHF. In DNA, the CDR3 is TGTGCCAGCATTGACTCAAATTCACCCCTCCACTTT.

The chain uses TRBV20-1 and TRBJ2-7; D is unclear. This CDR3 is 15 amino acids long. In germline, CDR1 is DFQATT, CDR2 SNEGSKA (reference sequence). Between the trimmed V and J ends, which lost 1 base and 2 bases, there was a span of 15 bases. CDR3 in amino acids: CSARGAPSSPYEQYF. CDR3 bases: TGCAGTGCTAGAGGCGCCCCAAGTTCTCCCTACGAGCAGTACTTC.

On this clonotype itself: The germline gene is not matched at one end of the junction; a read error may be the cause. This chain uses TRBV7-2 with TRBJ2-7; no firm D call. This CDR3 comprises 14 residues. Germline loops: CDR1 SGHTA, CDR2 FQGNSA. As DNA, the CDR3 is TGTGCCAGCAGCTTAGGGCAGGCTCACTACGAGAAGTACTTC. Its protein is CASSLGQAHYEKYF. The entire variable domain, with the rest obtained from reference TRBV7-2 and TRBJ2-7, is as follows: GAGVSQSPSNKVTEKGKDVELRCDPISGHTALYWYRQSLGQGLEFLIYFQGNSAPDKSGLPSDRFSAERTGGSVSTLTIQRTQQEDSAVYLCASSLGQAHYEKYFGPGTRLTVT.